A few counts support the clone carrying this T cell receptor (beta chain). Its matching antigen is unknown. The CDR3 has 13 residues. Trimming took off 4 bases at V and 4 bases at J, with 11 bases between the two ends. Germline loops: CDR1 MNHEY, CDR2 SVGEGT. This entry is derived from a study of T-cell memory formation after mild COVID-19. On the study more broadly: In these data, TCR clusters were largely donor specific.

Findings of the study overall: Clonal second-wave expansions that peaked on day 37 had unconfirmed SARS-CoV-2 specificity. Chiefly within CM and EM were the contracting CD4+ clones; CD8+ ones were within EMRA.

Constant-segment primers served in 5'RACE that generated TCR alpha and TCR beta cDNA libraries bearing sample barcodes and UMIs. TCRdb itself ran the 5' RACE reads through MiXCR, one entry per CDR3 protein. This sample has 360,000 or so distinct CDR3 sequences, with 25% to 30% found just once. Sequenced sample: PBMCs or a T cell subset sorted from them (not recorded which). This TCR was recovered from an adult woman who had mild COVID-19 (a few samples of this study predate the infection). Cell type and time point are not known. This rearrangement joins TRBV6-2 or TRBV6-3 to TRBJ2-7; D is uncertain. The CDR3 bases are TGTGCCAGCAGTTTGGAAGCGAGGTACGAGCAGTACTTC. Translated, it gives CASSLEARYEQYF.